This T cell receptor (beta chain) is from a study of regulatory T cells in long-lasting Graves disease. CDR3 length: 16 residues. From germline, CDR1 is SQVTM and CDR2 ANQGSEA. V was clipped by 4 bases and J by 0 bases; unmatched bases: 6. Relying on iRepertoire HTBI primers and Arm-PCR of CDR3 regions, the team built TCR beta libraries. TCRdb re-called the multiplex PCR reads through MiXCR, storing one row per CDR3 protein. The sample records roughly 420,000 distinct CDR3 sequences, around 17% being singletons. Regarding time point: newly diagnosed GD, antithyroid drugs for less than 3 months. The TCR library used RNA extracted from PBMCs. These data were also reused for a study on T cells in Graves' hyperthyroidism and ophthalmopathy. That paper adds: Patients aged 18 to 65 had newly diagnosed hyperthyroidism lasting under 2 months.

This receptor was taken from a young woman with Graves disease. The specimen comprised peripheral blood mononuclear cells (PBMCs), sampled at new diagnosis, from a patient treated with antithyroid drugs. The genes are TRBV29-1 and TRBJ2-6, with TRBD1 matching 7 bases. The CDR3: CSVVDRANSGANVLTF. The CDR3 bases are TGCAGCGTTGTAGACAGGGCGAACTCTGGGGCCAACGTCCTGACTTTC.